This T cell receptor (beta chain) was identified in a study of blood T cell repertoires in COVID-19. Study as a whole: In each case, the material was cDNA or gDNA derived from T cells, B-cell-depleted T cells, or PBMCs.

Original handling: Nucleated cell counts were estimated from reference gene primer amplification. Measured with immunoSEQ multiplex PCR; TCRdb has only the in-frame clones, and not every one. V, J and clone size are taken as reported in that table, and D and trimming were inferred from the DNA itself. The repertoire includes around 80,000 clones, approximately 86% of them detected once, and about 4.4% sits in the top ten. This CDR3 comprises 16 residues. V was clipped by 4 bases and J by 5 bases; unmatched bases: 13. The germline V gene encodes CDR1 LGHDT and CDR2 YNNKEL (reference sequence). V gene TRBV3-1 (or the pseudogene TRBV3-2) combines with J gene TRBJ1-2, with TRBD1 matching over 7 bases. This clonotype was obtained from a woman aged 80 or over with acute or convalescent COVID-19. Sequenced material: peripheral blood. The CDR3 spells CASSPYRGPGAYGYTF. DNA of the CDR3: TGTGCCAGCAGCCCCTACAGGGGCCCGGGCGCTTATGGCTACACCTTC.